The T cell receptor (beta chain) under discussion was sequenced for a study of CD8 T cells in ankylosing spondylitis. J lost 1 base, V lost 5 bases, and 5 bases had no gene match. The CDR3 runs to 14 residues. This clonotype has ten or more counts. TCRdb redid the calling of the 5' RACE reads with MiXCR, one entry per CDR3 protein. Among fewer than 250,000 distinct CDR3 sequences listed, roughly a tenth were seen once. The sequenced sample was blood, either unsorted or a sorted T cell fraction (not recorded which). This clonotype was obtained from a male donor with ankylosing spondylitis or in good health (not recorded which). This rearrangement joins TRBV12-3 or TRBV12-4 to TRBJ2-7; the match to TRBD1 covers 7 bases. In DNA form, the CDR3 reads TGTGCCAGCAGTCGGGGACAGCTTTCCTACGAGCAGTACTTC. Translating gives CASSRGQLSYEQYF.